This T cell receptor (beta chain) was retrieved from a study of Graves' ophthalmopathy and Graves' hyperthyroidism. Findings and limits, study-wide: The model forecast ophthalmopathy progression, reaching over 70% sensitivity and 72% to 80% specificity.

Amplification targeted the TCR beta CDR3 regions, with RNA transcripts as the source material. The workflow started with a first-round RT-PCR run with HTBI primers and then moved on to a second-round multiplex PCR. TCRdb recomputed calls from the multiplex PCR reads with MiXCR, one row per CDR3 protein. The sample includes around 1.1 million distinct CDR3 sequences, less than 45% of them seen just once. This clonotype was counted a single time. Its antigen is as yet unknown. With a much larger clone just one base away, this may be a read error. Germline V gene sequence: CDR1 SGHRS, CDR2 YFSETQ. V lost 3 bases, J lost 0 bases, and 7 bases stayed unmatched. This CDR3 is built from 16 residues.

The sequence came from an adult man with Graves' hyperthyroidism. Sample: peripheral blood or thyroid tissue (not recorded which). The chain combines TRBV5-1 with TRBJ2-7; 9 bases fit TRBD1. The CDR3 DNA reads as TGCGCCAGCAGCTGGAAAGGACAGGGGAGCTCCTACGAGCAGTACTTC. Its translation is CASSWKGQGSSYEQYF.